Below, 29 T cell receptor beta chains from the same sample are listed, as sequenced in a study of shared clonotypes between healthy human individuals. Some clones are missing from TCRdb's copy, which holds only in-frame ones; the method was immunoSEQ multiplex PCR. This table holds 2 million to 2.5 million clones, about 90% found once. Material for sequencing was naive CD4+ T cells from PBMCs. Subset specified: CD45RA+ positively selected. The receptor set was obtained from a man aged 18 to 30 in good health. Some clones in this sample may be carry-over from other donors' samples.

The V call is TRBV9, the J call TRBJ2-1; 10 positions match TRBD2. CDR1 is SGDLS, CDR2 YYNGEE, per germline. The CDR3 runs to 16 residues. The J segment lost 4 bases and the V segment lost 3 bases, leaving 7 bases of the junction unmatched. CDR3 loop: CASSADSGRHYNEQFF. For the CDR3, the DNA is TGTGCCAGCAGCGCCGATAGCGGGAGGCATTACAATGAGCAGTTCTTC.

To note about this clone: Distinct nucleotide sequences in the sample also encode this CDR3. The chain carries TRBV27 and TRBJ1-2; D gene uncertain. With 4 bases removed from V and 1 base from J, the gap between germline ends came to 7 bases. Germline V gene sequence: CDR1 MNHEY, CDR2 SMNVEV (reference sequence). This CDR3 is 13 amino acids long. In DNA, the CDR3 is TGTGCCAGCAGTTCCCAGGTTAACTATGGCTACACCTTC. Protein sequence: CASSSQVNYGYTF.

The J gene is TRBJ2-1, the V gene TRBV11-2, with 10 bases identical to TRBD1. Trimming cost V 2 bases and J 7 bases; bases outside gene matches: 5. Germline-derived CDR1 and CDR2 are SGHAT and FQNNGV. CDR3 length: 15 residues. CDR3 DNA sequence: TGTGCCAGCAGCTTATTGGGACAGGGGTGGAATGAGCAGTTCTTC. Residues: CASSLLGQGWNEQFF.

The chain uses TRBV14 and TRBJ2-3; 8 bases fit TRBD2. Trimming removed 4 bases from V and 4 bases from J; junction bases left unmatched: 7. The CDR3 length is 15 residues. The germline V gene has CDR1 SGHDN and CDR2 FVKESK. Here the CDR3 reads CASSLAGLAADTQYF. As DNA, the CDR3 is TGTGCCAGCAGCCTCGCAGGACTAGCCGCAGATACGCAGTATTTT.

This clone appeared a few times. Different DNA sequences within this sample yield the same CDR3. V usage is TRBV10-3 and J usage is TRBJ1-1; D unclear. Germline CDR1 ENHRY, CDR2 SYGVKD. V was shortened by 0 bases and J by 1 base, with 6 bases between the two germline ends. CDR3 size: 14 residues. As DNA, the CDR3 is TGTGCCATCAGTGAGTCGGGTCCGAACACTGAAGCTTTCTTT. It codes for CAISESGPNTEAFF.

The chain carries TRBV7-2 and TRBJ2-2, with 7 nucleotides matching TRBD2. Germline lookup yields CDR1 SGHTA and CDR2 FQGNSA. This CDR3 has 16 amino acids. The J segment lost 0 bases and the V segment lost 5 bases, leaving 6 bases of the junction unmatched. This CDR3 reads CASSQVAGANTGELFF. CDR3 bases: TGTGCCAGCAGCCAGGTAGCGGGCGCGAACACCGGGGAGCTGTTTTTT.

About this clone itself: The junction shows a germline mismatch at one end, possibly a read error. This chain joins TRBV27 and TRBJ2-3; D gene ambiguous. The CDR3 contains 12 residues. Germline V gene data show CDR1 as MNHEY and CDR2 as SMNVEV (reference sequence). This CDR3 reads CANSLDYSTQYF. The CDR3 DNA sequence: TGTGCCAACAGTTTGGATTATAGTACGCAGTATTTT.

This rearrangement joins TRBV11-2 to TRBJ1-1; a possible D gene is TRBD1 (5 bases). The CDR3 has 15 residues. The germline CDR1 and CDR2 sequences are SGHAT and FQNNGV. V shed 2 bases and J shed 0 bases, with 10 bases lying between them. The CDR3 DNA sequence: TGTGCCAGCAGCTTACATCAGGGTTTGAACACTGAAGCTTTCTTT. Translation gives CASSLHQGLNTEAFF.

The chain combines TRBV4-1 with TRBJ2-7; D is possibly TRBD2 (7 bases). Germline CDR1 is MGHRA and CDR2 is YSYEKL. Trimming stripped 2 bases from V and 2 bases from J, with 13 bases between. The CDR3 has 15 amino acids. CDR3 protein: CASSQTRGLTYEQYF. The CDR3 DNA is TGCGCCAGCAGCCAAACGCGGGGGCTAACCTACGAGCAGTACTTC.

CDR3 sequence reads: CASSFRDRAADTQYF. CDR3 bases: TGCGCCAGCAGCTTCCGGGACAGGGCTGCAGATACGCAGTATTTT. The chain combines TRBV5-1 with TRBJ2-3; 9 positions match TRBD1. The CDR3 contains 15 residues. J gave up 4 bases and V 2 bases, and 5 bases lay outside the gene matches. Germline loops: CDR1 SGHRS, CDR2 YFSETQ.

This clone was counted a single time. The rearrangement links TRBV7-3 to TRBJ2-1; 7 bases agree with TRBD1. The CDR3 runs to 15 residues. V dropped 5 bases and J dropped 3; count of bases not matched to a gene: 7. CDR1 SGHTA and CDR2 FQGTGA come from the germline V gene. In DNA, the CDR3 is TGTGCCAGCAGCCTCCCTGGGACAGTCTACAATGAGCAGTTCTTC. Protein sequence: CASSLPGTVYNEQFF.

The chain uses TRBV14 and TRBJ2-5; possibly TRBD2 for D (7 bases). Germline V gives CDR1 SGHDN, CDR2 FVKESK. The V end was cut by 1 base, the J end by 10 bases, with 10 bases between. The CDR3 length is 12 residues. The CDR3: CASSQVGGLQYF. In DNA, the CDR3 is TGTGCCAGCAGCCAAGTCGGGGGGCTCCAGTACTTC.

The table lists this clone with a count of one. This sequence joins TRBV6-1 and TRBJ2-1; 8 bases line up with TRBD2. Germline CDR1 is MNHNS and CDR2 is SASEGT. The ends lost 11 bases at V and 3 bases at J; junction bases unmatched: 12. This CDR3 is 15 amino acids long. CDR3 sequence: CALKAQRENYNEQFF. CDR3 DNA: TGTGCCCTCAAAGCCCAGCGGGAGAACTACAATGAGCAGTTCTTC.

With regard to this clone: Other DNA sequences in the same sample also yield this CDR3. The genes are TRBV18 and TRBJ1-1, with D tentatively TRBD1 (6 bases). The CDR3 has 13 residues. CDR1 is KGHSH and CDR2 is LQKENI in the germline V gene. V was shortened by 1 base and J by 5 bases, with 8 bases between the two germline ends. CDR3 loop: CASSPQGGTEAFF. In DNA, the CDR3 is TGTGCCAGCTCACCACAGGGGGGGACTGAAGCTTTCTTT.

The CDR3 is CSVEDRQNLNTEAFF. CDR3 coding DNA: TGCAGCGTTGAAGATCGCCAGAACCTAAACACTGAAGCTTTCTTT. J is TRBJ1-1 and V is TRBV29-1; D is unresolved. V dropped 0 bases and J dropped 2 bases, with 13 bases sitting between them. The CDR3 consists of 15 residues. Germline assignment: CDR1 SQVTM and CDR2 ANQGSEA.

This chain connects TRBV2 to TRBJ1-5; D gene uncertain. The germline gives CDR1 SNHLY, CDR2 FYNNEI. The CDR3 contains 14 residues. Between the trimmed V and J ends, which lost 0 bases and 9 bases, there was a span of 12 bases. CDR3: CASSEARESGPQHF. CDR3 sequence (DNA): TGTGCCAGCAGTGAAGCCCGGGAGTCAGGGCCCCAGCATTTT.

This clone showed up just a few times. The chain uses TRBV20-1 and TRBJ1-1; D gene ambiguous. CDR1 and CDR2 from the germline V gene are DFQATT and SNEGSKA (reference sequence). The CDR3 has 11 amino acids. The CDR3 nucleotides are TGCAGCCCCCCGGGAGGTGCTGAAGCTTTCTTT. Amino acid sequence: CSPPGGAEAFF.

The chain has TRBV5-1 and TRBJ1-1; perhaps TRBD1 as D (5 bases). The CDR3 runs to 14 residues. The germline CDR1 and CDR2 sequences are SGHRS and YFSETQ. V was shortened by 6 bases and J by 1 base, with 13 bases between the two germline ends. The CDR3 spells CASTSGQTNTEAFF. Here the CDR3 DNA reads TGCGCCAGCACCTCAGGGCAAACGAACACTGAAGCTTTCTTT.

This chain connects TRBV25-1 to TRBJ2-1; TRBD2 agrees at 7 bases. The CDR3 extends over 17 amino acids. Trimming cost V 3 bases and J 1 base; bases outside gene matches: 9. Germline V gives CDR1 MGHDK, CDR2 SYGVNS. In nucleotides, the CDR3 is TGTGCCAGCAGTGAGTCAAGGAGGGGAGGGTCCTACAATGAGCAGTTCTTC. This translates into CASSESRRGGSYNEQFF. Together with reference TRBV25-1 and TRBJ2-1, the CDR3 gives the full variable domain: EADIYQTPRYLVIGTGKKITLECSQTMGHDKMYWYQQDPGMELHLIHYSYGVNSTEKGDLSSESTVSRIRTEHFPLTLESARPSHTSQYLCASSESRRGGSYNEQFFGPGTRLTVL.

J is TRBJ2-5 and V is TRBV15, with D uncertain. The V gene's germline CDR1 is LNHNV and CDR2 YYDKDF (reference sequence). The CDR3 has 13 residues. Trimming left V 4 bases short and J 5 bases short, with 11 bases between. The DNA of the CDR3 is TGTGCCACCAGCATCGACTCTGGGGAGACCCAGTACTTC. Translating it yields CATSIDSGETQYF.

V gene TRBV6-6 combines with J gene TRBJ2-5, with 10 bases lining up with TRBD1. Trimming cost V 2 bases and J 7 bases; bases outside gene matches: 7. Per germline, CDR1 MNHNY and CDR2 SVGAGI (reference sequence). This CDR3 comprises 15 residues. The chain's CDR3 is CASSYGGQGMGTQYF. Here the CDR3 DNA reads TGTGCCAGCAGTTACGGGGGACAGGGGATGGGGACCCAGTACTTC.

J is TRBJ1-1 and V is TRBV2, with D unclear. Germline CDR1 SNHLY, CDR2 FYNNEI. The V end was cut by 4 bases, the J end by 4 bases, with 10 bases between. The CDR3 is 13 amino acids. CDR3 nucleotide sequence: TGTGCCAGCAGTGTGGAGGGAGGCACTGAAGCTTTCTTT. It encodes CASSVEGGTEAFF.

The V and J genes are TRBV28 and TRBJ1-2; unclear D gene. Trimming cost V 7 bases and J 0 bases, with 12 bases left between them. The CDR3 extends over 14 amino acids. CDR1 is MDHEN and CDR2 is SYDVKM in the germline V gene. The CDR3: CASKTASANYGYTF. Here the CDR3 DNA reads TGTGCCAGCAAAACTGCCTCCGCTAACTATGGCTACACCTTC.

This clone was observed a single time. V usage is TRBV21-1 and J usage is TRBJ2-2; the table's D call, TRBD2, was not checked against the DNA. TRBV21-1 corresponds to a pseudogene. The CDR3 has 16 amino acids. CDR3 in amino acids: CASSKALAGDTGELFF. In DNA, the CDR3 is TGTGCCAGCAGCAAAGCACTAGCGGGAGACACCGGGGAGCTGTTTTTT.

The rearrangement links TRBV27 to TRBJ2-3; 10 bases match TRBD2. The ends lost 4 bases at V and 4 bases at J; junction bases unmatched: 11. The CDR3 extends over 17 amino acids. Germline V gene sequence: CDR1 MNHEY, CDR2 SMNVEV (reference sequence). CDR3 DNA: TGTGCCAGCAGTTCTCTAGCGGGAGCGGCTCGCGCAGATACGCAGTATTTT. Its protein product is CASSSLAGAARADTQYF.

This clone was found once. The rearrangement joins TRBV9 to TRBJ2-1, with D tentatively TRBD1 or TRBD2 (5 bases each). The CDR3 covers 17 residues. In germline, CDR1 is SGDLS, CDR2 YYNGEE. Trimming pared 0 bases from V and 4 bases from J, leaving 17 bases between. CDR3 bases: TGTGCCAGCAGCGTAGGCCTAGCCCAGGGTTGGTACAATGAGCAGTTCTTC. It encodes CASSVGLAQGWYNEQFF.

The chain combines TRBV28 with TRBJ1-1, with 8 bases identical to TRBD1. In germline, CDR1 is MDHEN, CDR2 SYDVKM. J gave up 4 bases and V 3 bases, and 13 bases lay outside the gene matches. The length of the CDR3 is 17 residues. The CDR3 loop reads CASSLTQGAGRSTEAFF. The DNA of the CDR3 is TGTGCCAGCAGTTTGACCCAGGGGGCGGGGAGGAGCACTGAAGCTTTCTTT.

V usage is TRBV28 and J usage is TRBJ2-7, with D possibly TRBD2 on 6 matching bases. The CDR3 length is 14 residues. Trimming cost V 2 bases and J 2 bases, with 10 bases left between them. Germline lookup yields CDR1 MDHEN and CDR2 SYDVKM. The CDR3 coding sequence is TGTGCCAGCAGTTTACGGGACTTGCCCTACGAGCAGTACTTC. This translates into CASSLRDLPYEQYF.

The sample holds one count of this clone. The CDR3 region is CASSLAARYNEQFF. The CDR3 bases are TGTGCCAGCAGCTTGGCGGCAAGGTACAATGAGCAGTTCTTC. The chain couples TRBV5-5 to TRBJ2-1; D gene uncertain. This CDR3 contains 14 residues. Trimming left V 0 bases short and J 4 bases short, with 8 bases between. Germline assignment: CDR1 SGHKS and CDR2 YYEKEE (reference sequence).